The T cell receptor beta chain described here comes from a study of T cell repertoires in ileal Crohn's disease. Study background: About half of patients got postoperative therapy: approximately twelve thiopurines, approximately 18 anti-TNF.

Regarding the study as a whole: High-frequency clones were more common in sorted CD8 than CD4 cells.

Profiled with immunoSEQ multiplex PCR; TCRdb holds only in-frame clones, not every one. The sample yields 2,000 or so clones, under 85% seen once. Lamina propria lymphocytes from surgical specimens were isolated on a density gradient before sorting. Germline V gene sequence: CDR1 MDHEN, CDR2 SYDVKM. Losses at the gene ends were 3 bases for V and 2 bases for J; bases not matched to a gene: 15. The CDR3 is 20 residues long. About this clone itself: Antigen specificity is unknown.

The chain has TRBV28 and TRBJ2-3; 12 positions agree with TRBD2. Specimen: CD8+ T cells from ileum. The sequence was collected from an adult with Crohn's disease. Some clones in this sample may be carry-over from other donors' samples. CDR3 residues: CASSFWTSGTRGTYTDTQYF. The CDR3, as DNA: TGTGCCAGCAGTTTCTGGACTAGCGGGACAAGAGGTACCTACACAGATACGCAGTATTTT.